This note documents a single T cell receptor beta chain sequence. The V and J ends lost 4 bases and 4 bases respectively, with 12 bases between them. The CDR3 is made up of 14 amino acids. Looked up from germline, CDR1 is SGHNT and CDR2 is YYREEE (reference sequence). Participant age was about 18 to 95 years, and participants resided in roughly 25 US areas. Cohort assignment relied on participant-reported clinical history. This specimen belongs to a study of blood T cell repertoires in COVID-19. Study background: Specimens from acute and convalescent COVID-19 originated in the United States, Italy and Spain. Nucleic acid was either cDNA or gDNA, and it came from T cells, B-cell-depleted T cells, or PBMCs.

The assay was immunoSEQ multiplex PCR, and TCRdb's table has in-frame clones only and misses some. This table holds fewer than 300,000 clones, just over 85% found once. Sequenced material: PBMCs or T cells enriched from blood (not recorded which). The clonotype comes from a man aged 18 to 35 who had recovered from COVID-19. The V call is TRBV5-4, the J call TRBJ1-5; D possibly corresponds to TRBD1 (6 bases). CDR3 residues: CASSRTVGNQPQHF. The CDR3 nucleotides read TGTGCCAGCAGCAGGACAGTCGGGAATCAGCCCCAGCATTTT.